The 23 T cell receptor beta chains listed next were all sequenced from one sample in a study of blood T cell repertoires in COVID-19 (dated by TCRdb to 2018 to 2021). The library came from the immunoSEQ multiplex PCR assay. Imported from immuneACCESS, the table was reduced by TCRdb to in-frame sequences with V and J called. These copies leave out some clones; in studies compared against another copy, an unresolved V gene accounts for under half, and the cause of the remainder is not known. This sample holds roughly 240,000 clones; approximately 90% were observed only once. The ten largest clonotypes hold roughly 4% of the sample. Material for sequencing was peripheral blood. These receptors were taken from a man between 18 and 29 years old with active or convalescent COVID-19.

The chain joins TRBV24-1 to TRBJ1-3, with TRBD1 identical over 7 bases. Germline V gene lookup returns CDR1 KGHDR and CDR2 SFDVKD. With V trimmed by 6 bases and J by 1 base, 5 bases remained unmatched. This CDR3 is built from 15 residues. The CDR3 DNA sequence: TGTGCCACCAGTTTGACGACAGGGTCTGGAAACACCATATATTTT. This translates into CATSLTTGSGNTIYF.

The CDR3 reads CASSLGVGQGSVPLHF. For the CDR3, the DNA is TGTGCCAGCAGTTTAGGCGTGGGACAGGGTTCCGTACCCCTCCACTTT. The rearrangement joins TRBV27 to TRBJ1-6; 9 nucleotides agree with TRBD1. Per germline, CDR1 MNHEY and CDR2 SMNVEV (reference sequence). V trimming: 2 bases; J trimming: 12 bases; junction bases outside the gene matches: 11. This CDR3 has 16 amino acids.

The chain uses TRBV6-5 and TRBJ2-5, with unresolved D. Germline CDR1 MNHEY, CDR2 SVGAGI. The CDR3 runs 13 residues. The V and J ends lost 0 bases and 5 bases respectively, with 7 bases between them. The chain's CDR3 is CASSYSRSETQYF. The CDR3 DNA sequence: TGTGCCAGCAGTTACTCGAGGTCGGAGACCCAGTACTTC.

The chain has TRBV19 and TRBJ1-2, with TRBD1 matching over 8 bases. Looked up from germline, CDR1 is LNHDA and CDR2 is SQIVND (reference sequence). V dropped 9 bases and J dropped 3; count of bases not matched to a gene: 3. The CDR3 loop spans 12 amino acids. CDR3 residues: CASTDRDYGYTF. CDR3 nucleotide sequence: TGTGCCAGCACGGACAGGGACTATGGCTACACCTTC. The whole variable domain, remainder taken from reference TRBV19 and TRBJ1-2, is DGGITQSPKYLFRKEGQNVTLSCEQNLNHDAMYWYRQDPGQGLRLIYYSQIVNDFQKGDIAEGYSVSREKKESFPLTVTSAQKNPTAFYLCASTDRDYGYTFGSGTRLTVV.

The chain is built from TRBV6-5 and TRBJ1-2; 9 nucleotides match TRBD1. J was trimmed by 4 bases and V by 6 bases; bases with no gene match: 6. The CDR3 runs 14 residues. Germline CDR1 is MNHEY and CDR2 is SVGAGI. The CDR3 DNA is TGTGCCAGCAGCTCGCAGGACAGGGGCTATGGCTACACCTTC. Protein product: CASSSQDRGYGYTF.

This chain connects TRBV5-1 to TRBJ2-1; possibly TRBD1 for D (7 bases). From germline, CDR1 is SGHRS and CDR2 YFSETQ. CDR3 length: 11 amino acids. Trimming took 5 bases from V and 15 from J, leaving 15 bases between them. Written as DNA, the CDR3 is TGCGCCAGCAGTTGGGGGGACAGTTGGTTCTTC. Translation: CASSWGDSWFF.

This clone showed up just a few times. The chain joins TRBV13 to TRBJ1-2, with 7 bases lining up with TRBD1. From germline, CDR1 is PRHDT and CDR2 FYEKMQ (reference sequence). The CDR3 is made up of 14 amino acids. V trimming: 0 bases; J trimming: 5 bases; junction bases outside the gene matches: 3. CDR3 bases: TGTGCCAGCAGCTTAGGGGCAGGGGGGTATGGCTACACCTTC. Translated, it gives CASSLGAGGYGYTF.

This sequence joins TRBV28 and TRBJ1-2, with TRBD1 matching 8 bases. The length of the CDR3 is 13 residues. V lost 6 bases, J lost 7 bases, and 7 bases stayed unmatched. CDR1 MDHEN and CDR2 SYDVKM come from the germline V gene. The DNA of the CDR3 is TGTGCCAGCAGGCTGACAGGGGCTACTGGCTACACCTTC. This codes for CASRLTGATGYTF.

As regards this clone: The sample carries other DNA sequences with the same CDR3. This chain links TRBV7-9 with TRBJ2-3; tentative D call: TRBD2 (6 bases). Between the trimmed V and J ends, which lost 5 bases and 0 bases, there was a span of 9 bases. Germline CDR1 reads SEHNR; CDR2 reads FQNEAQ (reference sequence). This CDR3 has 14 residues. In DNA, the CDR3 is TGTGCCAGCAGCCTCGGGACTAGCACAGATACGCAGTATTTT. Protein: CASSLGTSTDTQYF. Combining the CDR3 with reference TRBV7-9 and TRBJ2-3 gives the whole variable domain DTGVSQNPRHKITKRGQNVTFRCDPISEHNRLYWYRQTLGQGPEFLTYFQNEAQLEKSRLLSDRFSAERPKGSFSTLEIQRTEQGDSAMYLCASSLGTSTDTQYFGPGTRLTVL.

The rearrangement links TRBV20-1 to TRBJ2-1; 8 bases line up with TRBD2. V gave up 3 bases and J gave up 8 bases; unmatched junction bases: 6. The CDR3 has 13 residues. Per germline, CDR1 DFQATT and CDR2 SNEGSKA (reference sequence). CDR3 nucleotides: TGCAGTGCTAGTTCGGGGGGGCCCTATGAGCAGTTCTTC. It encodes CSASSGGPYEQFF.

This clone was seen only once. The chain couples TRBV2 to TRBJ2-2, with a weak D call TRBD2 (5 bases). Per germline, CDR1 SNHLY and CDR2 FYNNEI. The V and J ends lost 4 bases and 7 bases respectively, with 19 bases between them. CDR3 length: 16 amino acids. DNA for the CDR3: TGTGCCAGCAGTGGCAGGAGCGGAGGCCTCAACGGGGAGCTGTTTTTT. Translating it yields CASSGRSGGLNGELFF.

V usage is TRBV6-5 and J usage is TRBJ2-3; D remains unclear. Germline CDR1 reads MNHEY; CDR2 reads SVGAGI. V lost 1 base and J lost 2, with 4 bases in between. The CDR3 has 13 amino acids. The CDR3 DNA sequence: TGTGCCAGCAGTTACTTTTACACAGATACGCAGTATTTT. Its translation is CASSYFYTDTQYF.

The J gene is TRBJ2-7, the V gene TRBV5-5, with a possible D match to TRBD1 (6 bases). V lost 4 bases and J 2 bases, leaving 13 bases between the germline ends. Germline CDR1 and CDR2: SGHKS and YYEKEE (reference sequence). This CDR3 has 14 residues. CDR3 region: CASSRRTAAYEQYF. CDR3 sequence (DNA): TGTGCCAGCAGCCGACGGACAGCCGCCTACGAGCAGTACTTC.

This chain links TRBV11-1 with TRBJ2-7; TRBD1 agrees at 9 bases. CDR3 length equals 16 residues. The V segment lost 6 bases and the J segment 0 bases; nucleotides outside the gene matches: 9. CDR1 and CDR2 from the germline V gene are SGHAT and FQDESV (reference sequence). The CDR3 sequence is CASSRTGGPSSYEQYF. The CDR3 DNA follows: TGTGCCAGCAGTCGTACAGGGGGCCCCAGCTCCTACGAGCAGTACTTC.

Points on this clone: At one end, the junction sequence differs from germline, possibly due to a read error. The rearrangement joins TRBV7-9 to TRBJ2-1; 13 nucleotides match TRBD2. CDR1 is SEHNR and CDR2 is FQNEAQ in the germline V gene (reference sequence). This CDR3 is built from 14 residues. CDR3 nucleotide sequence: TGTGCCAGTTCCAGAGTGACTAGCGGGGGGCCCAACATCTTC. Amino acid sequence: CASSRVTSGGPNIF.

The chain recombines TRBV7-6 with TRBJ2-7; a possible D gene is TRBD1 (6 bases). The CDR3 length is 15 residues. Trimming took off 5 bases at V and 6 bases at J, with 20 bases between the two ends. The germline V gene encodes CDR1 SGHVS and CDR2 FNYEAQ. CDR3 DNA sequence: TGTGCCAGCAGCCCTTCCCGGACAGCCGGCCGCGAGCAGTACTTC. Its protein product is CASSPSRTAGREQYF.

The CDR3 coding sequence is TGTGCCAGCATTCTACAGGGCGACGCTGGACCCCTCCACTTT. Translated: CASILQGDAGPLHF. This chain links TRBV2 with TRBJ1-6; tentatively, D is TRBD1 (6 bases). Germline lookup yields CDR1 SNHLY and CDR2 FYNNEI. The length of the CDR3 is 14 residues. V lost 7 bases and J lost 12, with 19 bases in between.

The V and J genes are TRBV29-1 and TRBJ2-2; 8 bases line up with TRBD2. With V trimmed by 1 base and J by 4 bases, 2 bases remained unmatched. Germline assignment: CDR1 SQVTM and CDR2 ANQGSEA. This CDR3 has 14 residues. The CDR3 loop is CSVEVLAATGELFF. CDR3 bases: TGCAGCGTTGAAGTACTAGCGGCCACCGGGGAGCTGTTTTTT.

DNA of the CDR3: TGTGCCAGCAGTTACCTCCCGAGCGCCGAGCAGTACTTC. Protein product: CASSYLPSAEQYF. The chain links TRBV6-6 to TRBJ2-7; D not certain. The V end was cut by 2 bases, the J end by 6 bases, with 11 bases between. CDR3 length: 13 amino acids. CDR1 MNHNY and CDR2 SVGAGI come from the germline V gene (reference sequence).

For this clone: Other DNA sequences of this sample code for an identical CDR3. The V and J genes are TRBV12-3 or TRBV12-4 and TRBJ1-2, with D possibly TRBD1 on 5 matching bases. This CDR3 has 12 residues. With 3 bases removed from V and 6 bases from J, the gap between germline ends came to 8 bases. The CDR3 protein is CASSFSGNGYTF. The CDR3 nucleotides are TGTGCCAGCAGTTTTTCAGGGAATGGCTACACCTTC.

The CDR3 is CASTSGQDSGANVLTF. In nucleotides, the CDR3 is TGTGCCAGTACAAGTGGACAGGACTCTGGGGCCAACGTCCTGACTTTC. The rearrangement uses TRBV19 and TRBJ2-6; 7 bases match TRBD1. V was pared by 7 bases and J by 0 bases, with 6 bases of the junction left unmatched. The CDR3 has 16 residues. CDR1 is LNHDA and CDR2 is SQIVND in the germline V gene (reference sequence).

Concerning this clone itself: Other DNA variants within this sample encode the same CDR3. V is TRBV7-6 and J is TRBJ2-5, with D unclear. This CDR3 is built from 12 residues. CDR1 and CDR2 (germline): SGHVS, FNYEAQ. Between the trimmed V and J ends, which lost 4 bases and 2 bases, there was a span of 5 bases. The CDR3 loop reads CASSSRQETQYF. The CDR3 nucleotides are TGTGCCAGCAGCTCGCGACAAGAGACCCAGTACTTC.

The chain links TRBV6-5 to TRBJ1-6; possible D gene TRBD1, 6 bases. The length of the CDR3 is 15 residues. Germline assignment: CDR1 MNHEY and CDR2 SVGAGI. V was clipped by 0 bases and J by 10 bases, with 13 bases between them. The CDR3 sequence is CASSYSTGLSSPLHF. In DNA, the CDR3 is TGTGCCAGCAGTTACTCCACAGGGTTAAGCTCACCCCTCCACTTT.